The next 30 T cell receptor beta chains were all read from a single sample in a study of blood T cell repertoires in COVID-19. Produced via immunoSEQ multiplex PCR; TCRdb's table is partial and in-frame only. Among roughly 240,000 clones listed, roughly 82% were seen once. Input material: PBMCs or T cells enriched from blood (not recorded which). The receptors come from a woman aged 45 to 65 who had recovered from COVID-19.

The gene calls are TRBV7-9 and TRBJ1-1; TRBD1 matches 7 bases. Looked up from germline, CDR1 is SEHNR and CDR2 is FQNEAQ (reference sequence). Trimming took 5 bases from V and 1 from J; bases not matched to a gene: 7. There are 15 residues in the CDR3. The CDR3 sequence: CASSAQQGSNTEAFF. CDR3 nucleotides: TGTGCCAGCAGCGCCCAACAGGGGTCGAACACTGAAGCTTTCTTT.

In its sample, this clone was seen once. This chain joins TRBV6-5 and TRBJ1-1; D may be TRBD1 (5 bases). The germline gives CDR1 MNHEY, CDR2 SVGAGI. The CDR3 is made up of 15 amino acids. V gave up 5 bases and J gave up 5 bases, with 18 bases separating them. This chain's CDR3 is CASSPITGGRTEAFF. The CDR3 bases are TGTGCCAGCAGTCCGATAACGGGGGGAAGGACTGAAGCTTTCTTT.

About this clone itself: Other DNA sequences in the sample encode the same CDR3. The V call is TRBV9, the J call TRBJ1-2; D ambiguous. The ends were cut back, 0 bases at V and 3 bases at J, with 6 bases in the middle. The CDR3 has 13 amino acids. Per germline, CDR1 SGDLS and CDR2 YYNGEE. This chain's CDR3 is CASSVAVDYGYTF. The CDR3 region has the DNA TGTGCCAGCAGCGTAGCGGTAGACTATGGCTACACCTTC.

The chain recombines TRBV11-2 with TRBJ2-1; 9 positions agree with TRBD2. The germline CDR1 and CDR2 sequences are SGHAT and FQNNGV. The CDR3 sequence is 16 residues long. The J segment lost 6 bases and the V segment lost 1 base, leaving 7 bases of the junction unmatched. CDR3 nucleotide sequence: TGTGCCAGCAGCTTAGGGCGACTAGCGGAGGCCAATGAGCAGTTCTTC. Its translation is CASSLGRLAEANEQFF.

V usage is TRBV5-4 and J usage is TRBJ2-5; the match to TRBD1 covers 7 bases. J lost 4 bases, V lost 1 base, and 10 bases had no gene match. This CDR3 spans 16 amino acids. Germline values: CDR1 SGHNT, CDR2 YYREEE (reference sequence). In DNA, the CDR3 is TGTGCCAGCAGCTTGAAGTCGGCAGGGGGAATAGAGACCCAGTACTTC. Encoded protein: CASSLKSAGGIETQYF.

This chain connects TRBV9 to TRBJ1-1; TRBD1 agrees at 8 bases. V was clipped by 2 bases and J by 4 bases; unmatched bases: 7. Per the germline V gene, CDR1 is SGDLS and CDR2 is YYNGEE. The CDR3 is made up of 15 amino acids. CDR3 DNA sequence: TGTGCCAGCAGCGTGGGGACAGGCGTGAGCACTGAAGCTTTCTTT. Translation: CASSVGTGVSTEAFF.

This sequence joins TRBV5-1 and TRBJ2-2, with 7 bases that match TRBD1. Germline V gene data show CDR1 as SGHRS and CDR2 as YFSETQ. CDR3 length equals 15 residues. V was pared by 4 bases and J by 4 bases, with 7 bases of the junction left unmatched. CDR3 protein: CASSPGTARTGELFF. The CDR3 DNA is TGCGCCAGCAGCCCGGGGACAGCCCGCACCGGGGAGCTGTTTTTT. Based on the CDR3 plus reference TRBV5-1 and TRBJ2-2, the full variable domain is KAGVTQTPRYLIKTRGQQVTLSCSPISGHRSVSWYQQTPGQGLQFLFEYFSETQRNKGNFPGRFSGRQFSNSRSEMNVSTLELGDSALYLCASSPGTARTGELFFGEGSRLTVL.

The chain uses TRBV19 and TRBJ1-2; 7 bases match TRBD1. The V segment lost 0 bases and the J segment 8 bases; nucleotides outside the gene matches: 6. This CDR3 comprises 14 residues. The V gene's germline CDR1 is LNHDA and CDR2 SQIVND (reference sequence). Here the CDR3 reads CASSIEDRVGGYTF. In nucleotides, the CDR3 is TGTGCCAGTAGTATAGAAGACAGGGTTGGGGGCTACACCTTC.

The gene calls are TRBV6-1 and TRBJ1-2; weak D call: TRBD1 (6 bases). Trimming stripped 2 bases from V and 5 bases from J, with 9 bases between. The CDR3 totals 13 residues. From germline, CDR1 is MNHNS and CDR2 SASEGT. Here the CDR3 reads CASSEQGLYGYTF. The CDR3 DNA reads as TGTGCCAGCAGTGAACAGGGGTTGTATGGCTACACCTTC.

This chain uses TRBV27 with TRBJ2-3; the D is unclear. V was trimmed by 0 bases and J by 4 bases, leaving 11 bases between them. Germline CDR1 MNHEY, CDR2 SMNVEV (reference sequence). The length of the CDR3 is 15 residues. CDR3 region: CASSLSFSSADTQYF. The CDR3 coding sequence is TGTGCCAGCAGTTTATCCTTTAGCTCCGCAGATACGCAGTATTTT.

This clone has only a few counts. Relative to the germline gene, one junction end is altered; a read error may explain this. This sequence joins TRBV7-7 and TRBJ2-2; D is ambiguous. Germline CDR1 and CDR2: SSHAT and FNYEAQ (reference sequence). The CDR3 runs 15 residues. This CDR3 reads CASSLGSPYTGELFF. DNA for the CDR3: TGTGCTAGCAGCTTAGGTAGCCCTTACACCGGGGAGCTGTTTTTT.

This chain joins TRBV30 and TRBJ1-2, with 10 positions matching TRBD1. The CDR3 is made up of 14 amino acids. Looked up from germline, CDR1 is GTSNPN and CDR2 is SVGIG (reference sequence). The V and J ends lost 3 bases and 3 bases, in that order; junction bases with no gene match: 4. The CDR3 sequence: CAWRLDRGYYGYTF. Here the CDR3 DNA reads TGTGCCTGGAGGTTGGACAGGGGGTACTATGGCTACACCTTC. The full variable domain, its missing parts supplied by reference TRBV30 and TRBJ1-2, is SQTIHQWPATLVQPVGSPLSLECTVEGTSNPNLYWYRQAAGRGLQLLFYSVGIGQISSEVPQNLSASRPQDRQFILSSKKLLLSDSGFYLCAWRLDRGYYGYTFGSGTRLTVV.

A single count supports this clone. V and J are TRBV29-1 and TRBJ2-2; maybe TRBD1 (5 bases). Germline-derived CDR1 and CDR2 are SQVTM and ANQGSEA. Trimming shortened V by 3 bases and J by 6 bases, and 11 bases separated the two germline ends. The CDR3 contains 13 residues. The CDR3 loop is CSVETQGPGELFF. The CDR3 DNA reads TGCAGCGTTGAGACGCAGGGTCCCGGGGAGCTGTTTTTT.

The chain combines TRBV18 with TRBJ2-5; 10 positions agree with TRBD2. The J segment lost 4 bases and the V segment lost 3 bases, leaving 8 bases of the junction unmatched. Germline V gives CDR1 KGHSH, CDR2 LQKENI. This CDR3 is built from 16 residues. CDR3 loop: CASSPRSGGVSETQYF. CDR3 coding DNA: TGTGCCAGCTCACCTCGGAGCGGGGGGGTCTCAGAGACCCAGTACTTC.

The V gene is TRBV3-1 (or the pseudogene TRBV3-2), the J gene TRBJ2-2; D not certain. V was clipped by 2 bases and J by 1 base, with 5 bases between them. CDR1 and CDR2 from the germline V gene are LGHDT and YNNKEL (reference sequence). The CDR3 contains 14 residues. CDR3 loop: CASSQQMNTGELFF. CDR3 nucleotide sequence: TGTGCCAGCAGCCAACAGATGAACACCGGGGAGCTGTTTTTT.

This clone was seen only a few times. The V and J genes are TRBV6-5 and TRBJ1-4; tentative D call: TRBD1 (5 bases). The CDR3 spans 13 residues. From germline, CDR1 is MNHEY and CDR2 SVGAGI. Trimming left V 10 bases short and J 5 bases short, with 14 bases between. CDR3 coding DNA: TGTGCCACCTCCCGGGGGAGGAATGAAAAACTGTTTTTT. Translation: CATSRGRNEKLFF.

The sample holds a few counts of this clone. The chain employs TRBV6-5 and TRBJ1-5, with no clear D. Germline CDR1 and CDR2: MNHEY and SVGAGI. Trimming pared 6 bases from V and 0 bases from J, leaving 9 bases between. The CDR3 contains 14 residues. CDR3 loop: CASRRGYSNQPQHF. CDR3 nucleotides: TGTGCCAGCAGGCGAGGTTATAGCAATCAGCCCCAGCATTTT.

The chain couples TRBV15 to TRBJ1-4; D is possibly TRBD1 (5 bases). Per germline, CDR1 LNHNV and CDR2 YYDKDF (reference sequence). This CDR3 has 16 amino acids. V lost 1 base and J 0 bases, leaving 9 bases between the germline ends. The CDR3 region has the DNA TGTGCCACCAGCAGAGCTCGGGGGGCAACTAATGAAAAACTGTTTTTT. Translated: CATSRARGATNEKLFF.

V and J are TRBV25-1 and TRBJ2-2; 10 nucleotides line up with TRBD1. Germline loops: CDR1 MGHDK, CDR2 SYGVNS. The CDR3 is made up of 15 amino acids. The V gene end was trimmed by 4 bases and the J gene end by 5 bases; junction bases not matched to a gene: 4. The CDR3, as DNA: TGTGCCAGCAGTGCCGGGGGACAGGGGACCGGGGAGCTGTTTTTT. It is translated as CASSAGGQGTGELFF.

The rearrangement joins TRBV12-5 to TRBJ1-1; perhaps TRBD1 as D (5 bases). The length of the CDR3 is 15 residues. The V end lost 0 bases, the J end lost 3 bases, and 11 bases lay between the germline ends. Germline loops: CDR1 LGHNT, CDR2 FRNRAP. Here the CDR3 reads CASGLVHGGYTEAFF. CDR3 sequence (DNA): TGTGCTAGTGGTTTGGTACACGGGGGGTACACTGAAGCTTTCTTT.

The V and J genes are TRBV7-2 and TRBJ2-3; the match to TRBD1 covers 7 bases. This CDR3 contains 15 residues. The germline V gene encodes CDR1 SGHTA and CDR2 FQGNSA. The V and J ends lost 1 base and 5 bases, in that order; junction bases with no gene match: 6. CDR3 sequence: CASSLVSQGVDTQYF. The CDR3 nucleotides read TGTGCCAGCAGCTTAGTTTCCCAGGGGGTAGATACGCAGTATTTT.

Here the CDR3 DNA reads TGTGCCAGTAGTTTCAGCGGGGAGACCCAGTACTTC. It is translated as CASSFSGETQYF. This rearrangement joins TRBV19 to TRBJ2-5; D possibly corresponds to TRBD2 (6 bases). The CDR3 is made up of 12 amino acids. Germline CDR1 LNHDA, CDR2 SQIVND (reference sequence). V was cut by 5 bases and J by 5 bases, with 9 bases left in between.

The genes are TRBV28 and TRBJ2-3; TRBD2 agrees at 11 bases. With V trimmed by 6 bases and J by 4 bases, 6 bases remained unmatched. The CDR3 totals 15 residues. The germline CDR1 and CDR2 sequences are MDHEN and SYDVKM. The DNA for the CDR3 is TGTGCCAGCAGCTTAGCGGGAGGGCCGGCAGATACGCAGTATTTT. Its translation is CASSLAGGPADTQYF.

V is TRBV27 and J is TRBJ2-1, with TRBD2 matching 10 bases. After removal of 5 bases from V and 8 bases from J, the junction contained 9 bases not matched to a gene. This CDR3 comprises 15 residues. Germline V CDR1 and CDR2: MNHEY, SMNVEV (reference sequence). CDR3 amino acids: CASSPKAGGPYEQFF. The CDR3 DNA is TGTGCCAGCAGTCCGAAAGCGGGAGGGCCTTATGAGCAGTTCTTC.

This rearrangement joins TRBV27 to TRBJ1-6, with D perhaps TRBD1 (5 bases). Germline-derived CDR1 and CDR2 are MNHEY and SMNVEV (reference sequence). The CDR3 length is 14 residues. The ends were cut back, 9 bases at V and 0 bases at J, with 9 bases in the middle. This CDR3 reads CASSGGSYNSPLHF. The CDR3 nucleotides read TGTGCCAGTAGCGGGGGCTCCTATAATTCACCCCTCCACTTT.

The chain recombines TRBV4-2 with TRBJ1-2, with D uncertain. This CDR3 is 12 amino acids long. The V and J ends lost 2 bases and 10 bases respectively, with 11 bases between them. Germline loops: CDR1 LGHNA, CDR2 YNFKEQ. CDR3 DNA sequence: TGTGCCAGCAGCCAAACAGAAAAGGACTACACCTTC. The encoded protein is CASSQTEKDYTF.

V usage is TRBV18 and J usage is TRBJ2-7; maybe TRBD1 (6 bases). Germline CDR1 and CDR2: KGHSH and LQKENI. This CDR3 comprises 16 residues. V dropped 3 bases and J dropped 3 bases, with 18 bases sitting between them. CDR3 DNA: TGTGCCAGCTCACCTCCTATCTACAGGGCAAACTACGAGCAGTACTTC. Translation: CASSPPIYRANYEQYF.

The chain carries TRBV18 and TRBJ1-5; 7 bases are a match to TRBD1. Germline trimming cut 3 bases from V and 9 bases from J; bases unmatched to any gene: 11. Germline CDR1 KGHSH, CDR2 LQKENI. The CDR3 is 15 residues long. In DNA, the CDR3 is TGTGCCAGCTCACCCCTCCGGGACAGCCTTGGGCCCCAGCATTTT. Its protein is CASSPLRDSLGPQHF.

This chain links TRBV18 with TRBJ2-1; 9 positions match TRBD1. The CDR3 contains 18 residues. Trimming at V came to 5 bases and at J to 11 bases, leaving 22 bases not matched to a gene. Germline-derived CDR1 and CDR2 are KGHSH and LQKENI. CDR3 sequence reads: CASSETGGQYTSSQKQFF. CDR3 nucleotides: TGTGCCAGCTCAGAGACAGGGGGTCAATACACCAGCAGTCAGAAGCAGTTCTTC. The full variable domain, in which reference TRBV18 and TRBJ2-1 provide the parts outside the CDR3, is NAGVMQNPRHLVRRRGQEARLRCSPMKGHSHVYWYRQLPEEGLKFMVYLQKENIIDESGMPKERFSAEFPKEGPSILRIQQVVRGDSAAYFCASSETGGQYTSSQKQFFGPGTRLTVL.

This clone came up a few times. The chain is built from TRBV28 and TRBJ2-7, with 9 bases matching TRBD2. The CDR3 runs to 14 residues. Germline V gives CDR1 MDHEN, CDR2 SYDVKM. Trimming removed 3 bases from V and 6 bases from J; junction bases left unmatched: 6. CDR3 loop: CASSLGGRGLEQYF. DNA for the CDR3: TGTGCCAGCAGTTTGGGCGGGAGGGGACTCGAGCAGTACTTC.